This T cell receptor (beta chain) comes out of a study of regulatory T cells in long-lasting Graves disease (dated by TCRdb to the early 2020s). About the investigation overall: Persistent Graves' disease was defined as persistently positive TSH receptor autoantibodies together with antithyroid drug treatment for over 5 years. Patients with persistent Graves' disease were compared with patients with newly diagnosed Graves' disease using TCR sequencing and RNA sequencing of peripheral blood. A total of around 35 samples were covered by TCR sequencing, comprising some 13 persistent and around 20 newly diagnosed Graves' disease patients. The study was conducted in China and was registered as a clinical trial. Antithyroid drugs had been taken for approximately 10 years on average by persistent Graves' disease patients in the clinical cohort. Study-wide conclusions, independent of this receptor: Persistent patients shared more public clonotypes among themselves (around 3,000) than newly diagnosed patients did (approximately 970). The study examined only peripheral blood because the primary lesion, thyroid tissue, could not be accessed. Preferential use of TRBV28, TRBJ1-2 and TRBJ2-5 was observed in persistent disease, whereas TRBV20-1 and TRBJ2-1 were favored in newly diagnosed disease. Sequencing and analysis were limited to the TCR beta chain. As a limitation, the authors acknowledged that the small sample size may reduce accuracy. Compared with newly diagnosed patients, patients with persistent Graves' disease had lower TCR Shannon entropy and fewer highly expanded clones, which suggests clonal expansion.

The library was produced with multiplex PCR. Data came from an Illumina HiSeq 4000. CDR3 regions were amplified by Arm-PCR with iRepertoire HTBI primers to construct TCR beta libraries. Before sequencing, the PCR products went through gel purification. The original pipeline was this. Across samples, about 63 TRBV and 14 TRBJ segments were identified and used for gene usage analysis of CDR3 amino acid clonotypes. COPE and FqMerger were used to merge filtered high-quality paired reads into contigs. BLAST was used to align contigs to IMGT TRBV, TRBD and TRBJ reference genes, and CDR3 was defined according to IMGT. Any clonotype with a frequency above 0.1% was counted as a highly expanded clone. Repertoire diversity was measured by Shannon entropy, and V-J evenness by the Gini coefficient. Clonotypes shared by more than one individual were considered public. TCRdb reprocessing: public reads trimmed at Q25 with fastp, clones called with MiXCR, in-frame beta chains kept. Each record represents a unique CDR3 protein, reported with the most common genes and DNA among its rows. The V and J calls, along with clone size, are taken from TCRdb and not from the paper's own processing. Within this sample are hundreds of thousands of distinct CDR3 sequences, with roughly a fifth of them counted one time only. Of the sample, roughly 7% is held by the ten largest clones.

This clonotype was counted a few times. No antigen is known for it. Base qualities are not provided; no much larger clone lies one nucleotide away. CDR1 and CDR2, per the germline V gene, are MGHDK and SYGVNS. Deletion took 2 bases off V and 9 bases off J, with a span of 5 bases between the germline ends. The CDR3 contains 12 residues, cysteine and phenylalanine counted. Only CDR3 DNA remains: 36 bases, in frame from the first base. What this sample's time point label stands for: persistent/refractory GD, antithyroid drugs over 5 years with positive TRAb. RNA was extracted from PBMCs in TRIzol for both TCR sequencing and RNA sequencing. The diagnosis of Graves' disease followed American Thyroid Association guidelines. Patients for the study were recruited at an endocrinology department in Xi'an, China. Each patient gave approximately 9 milliliters of peripheral blood, collected in an EDTA anticoagulant tube. Ficoll Paque Plus density gradient separation was used to isolate PBMCs, and no further T cell sorting was done. An Agilent 2100 Bioanalyzer and agarose gel were used to check RNA quality, and a NanoDrop 2000 was used to measure RNA concentration.

This receptor was obtained from a female donor with Graves disease. This specimen consisted of peripheral blood mononuclear cells (PBMCs), obtained when the disease was refractory, from a patient treated with antithyroid drugs. The rearrangement combines TRBV25-1 with TRBJ1-6; possibly the D gene is TRBD1, per 5 matching bases. The DNA sequence is given as TGTGCCAGCAGTGAAGGGGCTTCACCCCTCCACTTT. Its protein product is CASSEGASPLHF.